This is a list of T cell receptor beta chains from one sample in a study of long-term antiretroviral therapy in people with HIV. The table came from immunoSEQ multiplex PCR; TCRdb's copy has only in-frame clones and leaves some out. The repertoire holds fewer than 25,000 clones, with 85% to 95% as singletons. The sample consisted of unsorted PBMCs, taken around 4.7 years after starting antiretroviral therapy. These receptors originate from a woman aged 45-60 years with HIV. Both conserved end residues are part of each CDR3. D genes are given only for firm matches. Part of the rows lack a size; the others show once, few, many or a class for expanded clones.

>TRBV5-1|.|.|TRBJ2-3
TGCGCCAGCAGCTTGTCTGGGATGACAGATACGCAGTATTTT
CASSLSGMTDTQYF
>TRBV19|.|TRBD1|TRBJ2-1
TGTGCCAGTCGGCAGGGGGCATCCTACAATGAGCAGTTCTTC
CASRQGASYNEQFF
>TRBV11-2|.|.|TRBJ2-3
TGTGCCAGCAGCTTAGAGGCGATGGGTAGCACGAGCACAGATACGCAGTATTTT
CASSLEAMGSTSTDTQYF
>TRBV5-1|once|TRBD2|TRBJ2-3
TGCGCCAGCAGCTTGGTCGGGACTAGCGTTGGTGGCACAGATACGCAGTATTTT
CASSLVGTSVGGTDTQYF
>TRBV15|.|TRBD1|TRBJ1-4
TGTGCCACCAGCCAAGGACAGGGTAATGAAAAACTGTTTTTT
CATSQGQGNEKLFF
>TRBV19|.|TRBD2|TRBJ2-7
TGTGCCAGTAGTATTCTAGCGGGAGAGGGTGAGCAGTACTTC
CASSILAGEGEQYF
>TRBV10-1|.|TRBD2|TRBJ2-3
TGCGCCGGACACACCCACGGGGGGTTCCTCACGCAGTATTTT
CAGHTHGGFLTQYF
>TRBV19|.|.|TRBJ2-7
TGTGCCAGTAGTATAGATACCGTTTACGAGCAGTACTTC
CASSIDTVYEQYF
>TRBV28|.|.|TRBJ1-2
TGTGCCAGCAGTTTAGGCTACGGCGGGACGGAAAAGAGGTATGGCTACACCTTC
CASSLGYGGTEKRYGYTF
>TRBV19|.|.|TRBJ2-1
TGTGCCAGTAGTAAAGGGGGAGGGGCCCTTGAGCAGTTCTTC
CASSKGGGALEQFF
>TRBV7-9|.|TRBD2|TRBJ2-2
TGTGCCAGCTGCCTAGCGGGAGGGCCCTCCGGGGAGCTGTTTTTT
CASCLAGGPSGELFF